The 7 T cell receptor beta chains listed next were all sequenced from one sample in a study of early T cells in non-severe SARS-CoV-2 infection. TCRdb passed the 5' RACE reads through MiXCR, listing each CDR3 protein once. The sample holds about 110,000 distinct CDR3 sequences, 12% seen once. Sequenced material: whole blood. Source of these receptors: an adult who was a healthcare worker with PCR-confirmed SARS-CoV-2 infection or an uninfected control (not recorded which).

This clonotype was picked up a small number of times. The chain is built from TRBV20-1 and TRBJ1-5; no definite D call. The CDR3 consists of 16 residues. Germline CDR1 and CDR2: DFQATT and SNEGSKA (reference sequence). Trimming took 1 base from V and 0 from J, leaving 13 bases between them. The CDR3: CSARVPGRDSNQPQHF. For the CDR3, the DNA is TGCAGTGCTAGAGTCCCGGGAAGGGATAGCAATCAGCCCCAGCATTTT.

The V gene is TRBV20-1, the J gene TRBJ2-7; no definite D call. The V end lost 4 bases, the J end lost 0 bases, and 16 bases lay between the germline ends. This CDR3 region has 15 residues. CDR1 and CDR2 (germline): DFQATT, SNEGSKA (reference sequence). The CDR3 DNA reads TGCAGTGCTAAACCCTTGGCATGGGTCTCCTACGAGCAGTACTTC. Translating it yields CSAKPLAWVSYEQYF.

This clonotype was observed at least ten times. This chain links TRBV29-1 with TRBJ1-2; D is unclear. This CDR3 is 13 amino acids long. V lost 1 base to trimming and J lost 8 bases, with 14 bases between them. Germline loops: CDR1 SQVTM, CDR2 ANQGSEA. CDR3 sequence (DNA): TGCAGCGTTGAAGTTGGAGGGCTTGTCGGCTACACCTTC. It specifies CSVEVGGLVGYTF.

This clonotype turned up a few times. The V and J genes are TRBV2 and TRBJ1-1, with TRBD1 matching over 7 bases. CDR3 size: 13 residues. The V segment lost 6 bases and the J segment 8 bases; nucleotides outside the gene matches: 9. Germline CDR1 reads SNHLY; CDR2 reads FYNNEI. CDR3 nucleotide sequence: TGTGCCAGCAGCCCCCGACAGGGTAGAGAAGCTTTCTTT. Its translation is CASSPRQGREAFF.

This sequence joins TRBV5-1 and TRBJ2-6; no reliable D call. CDR3 size: 14 residues. Germline V CDR1 and CDR2: SGHRS, YFSETQ. V lost 0 bases to trimming and J lost 1 base, with 2 bases between them. CDR3 residues: CASSLVSGANVLTF. The CDR3 DNA sequence: TGCGCCAGCAGCTTGGTATCTGGGGCCAACGTCCTGACTTTC.

The chain employs TRBV9 and TRBJ1-2; D call uncertain. Germline V CDR1 and CDR2: SGDLS, YYNGEE. There are 12 residues in the CDR3. The ends were cut back, 7 bases at V and 8 bases at J, with 15 bases in the middle. The CDR3 is CASRWMVWGYTF. The CDR3 nucleotides read TGTGCCAGCCGGTGGATGGTGTGGGGCTACACCTTC.

This clonotype has more than one count but fewer than ten. The V and J genes are TRBV21-1 and TRBJ1-1; the tabulated D call, TRBD1, remains unverified against the DNA. TRBV21-1 counts as a pseudogene. This CDR3 contains 13 residues. The CDR3 protein is CASSIRDSTEAFF. The CDR3 region has the DNA TGTGCCAGCAGCATCAGGGATAGCACTGAAGCTTTCTTT.